The 8 T cell receptor beta chains listed next were all sequenced from one sample in a study of T cell clonality in common variable immunodeficiency. Findings of the study overall: Common variable immunodeficiency TCR beta sequences reportedly had fewer deletions and N-nucleotide insertions.

Profiling relied on immunoSEQ multiplex PCR, and the TCRdb table lists in-frame clones only, not all of them. The data show about 34,000 clones, with none appearing a single time. These receptors are not linked to any known antigen. Sample: peripheral blood mononuclear cells. The receptors were gathered from a human donor with common variable immunodeficiency.

Details on this clone: The DNA ends 3 residues before the CDR3 does, and the rest of the CDR3 is filled in from the germline J gene. V gene TRBV13 combines with J gene TRBJ1-1; 7 nucleotides agree with TRBD1. The CDR3 is made up of 16 amino acids. V was clipped by 5 bases and J by 5 bases; unmatched bases: 14. Germline assignment: CDR1 PRHDT and CDR2 FYEKMQ (reference sequence). CDR3 region: CASSPRGTVGNTEAFF. Incomplete CDR3 DNA: TGTGCCAGCAGCCCGAGAGGGACAGTAGGGAATACTGAA.

As for this clone: The CDR3 end falls 3 residues outside the read, so it is completed with the germline J gene. The gene calls are TRBV7-3 and TRBJ1-4; tentative D call: TRBD1 (5 bases). Germline CDR1 is SGHTA and CDR2 is FQGTGA. This CDR3 is built from 17 residues. The DNA read from the CDR3 is TGTGCCAGCAGCTTAGGGGGAGGGATCAGCGGGAGGGTTGAA. It translates to CASSLGGGISGRVE. The CDR3 in full is CASSLGGGISGRVELFF.

This clone is medium-sized (0.01 to 0.1%) within its sample. The read comes to an end 3 residues before the CDR3 does, leaving the germline J gene to fill in the end. The rearrangement links TRBV30 to TRBJ1-4; D is unresolved. This CDR3 is built from 12 residues. Germline loops: CDR1 GTSNPN, CDR2 SVGIG (reference sequence). Between the trimmed V and J ends, which lost 3 bases and 4 bases, there was a span of 6 bases. The CDR3 region is CAWRSLNEKLFF. The sequenced CDR3 bases are TGTGCCTGGAGAAGCCTTAATGAAAAA.

This clone was observed many times. Sequencing ends 3 residues short of the CDR3 end; the germline J gene provides the rest. The chain carries TRBV29-1 and TRBJ2-1, with 8 bases matching TRBD2. V trimming: 5 bases; J trimming: 4 bases; junction bases outside the gene matches: 4. The CDR3 covers 13 residues. Germline V gives CDR1 SQVTM, CDR2 ANQGSEA. Incomplete CDR3 DNA: TGCAGCGTTCGGTCTAGCGGGTACAATGAG. Translating gives CSVRSSGYNE. Given in full, the CDR3 is CSVRSSGYNEQFF.

This clone has a count of ten or more. The observed sequence ends 3 residues before the CDR3 terminus, with the missing tail filled in from the germline J gene. V usage is TRBV29-1 and J usage is TRBJ1-1; the D gene is possibly TRBD1 (6 bases). The CDR3 consists of 14 residues. The germline CDR1 and CDR2 sequences are SQVTM and ANQGSEA. V was pared by 5 bases and J by 2 bases, with 15 bases between. The sequenced CDR3 bases are TGCAGCGTTTTACTGACAGGTTTCAACACTGAA. This encodes CSVLLTGFNTE. The whole CDR3 region reads CSVLLTGFNTEAFF.

The table lists this clone with many counts. The read ends 3 residues early relative to the CDR3; the germline J gene fills the gap. The rearrangement uses TRBV6-2 or TRBV6-3 and TRBJ1-5; D may be TRBD1 (5 bases). The V end was cut by 2 bases, the J end by 7 bases, with 15 bases between. Looked up from germline, CDR1 is MNHEY and CDR2 is SVGEGT. This CDR3 comprises 15 residues. The CDR3 loop reads CASSYLRGVGQPQHF. CDR3 DNA, as far as it was read: TGTGCCAGCAGTTACCTTCGGGGGGTCGGCCAGCCC.

On this clone itself: The CDR3 end falls 3 residues outside the read, so it is completed with the germline J gene. The chain is built from TRBV20-1 and TRBJ2-1; the match to TRBD2 covers 11 bases. Germline CDR1 and CDR2: DFQATT and SNEGSKA (reference sequence). The CDR3 is 15 residues long. The V and J ends lost 6 bases and 5 bases, in that order; junction bases with no gene match: 9. Partial CDR3 DNA: TGCAGTGCGCTTTATAGCGGGAGGGCCCACAATGAG. Encoded protein: CSALYSGRAHNE. The full CDR3 sequence reads CSALYSGRAHNEQFF.

The table lists this clone with many counts. The CDR3 extends 3 residues past the end of the read, so its final part is completed from the germline J gene. The V call is TRBV2, the J call TRBJ2-2; possibly TRBD2 for D (7 bases). V was cut by 4 bases and J by 7 bases, with 10 bases left in between. CDR3 length equals 13 residues. Germline values: CDR1 SNHLY, CDR2 FYNNEI. The CDR3 DNA, read in part, is TGTGCCAGCAGTGGAGGGGGGGTCGGGGAG. This sequence encodes CASSGGGVGE. The full CDR3 reads CASSGGGVGELFF.